A selection of T cell receptor beta chains follows, all from one sample in a study of T cells in localized non-small cell lung cancer. The protocol was immunoSEQ multiplex PCR, while the TCRdb copy is restricted to in-frame clones and leaves out a portion. The sample holds around 1,200 clones; more than 20% are singletons and the top ten take approximately 17%. Sequences were derived from normal lung tissue next to the tumor, sampled before any cancer treatment. These receptor sequences come from a woman aged 40-75 years with stage I lung adenocarcinoma. Each CDR3 is given with its conserved first and last residue. D genes are given only for firm matches. The listing skips clone size in some rows; elsewhere it reads once, few, many or a size class.

clone_size	v_call	d_call	j_call	cdr3_aa	cdr3_nt
large	TRBV11-3	TRBD1	TRBJ2-1	CASSSGDRGRTEQFF	TGTGCCAGCAGCTCGGGGGACAGGGGGCGGACTGAGCAGTTCTTC
-	TRBV11-3	-	TRBJ1-3	CASSAGPTLGNTIYF	TGTGCCAGCAGCGCGGGACCTACGCTTGGAAACACCATATATTTT
large	TRBV11-3	TRBD2	TRBJ2-3	CASSSSSGYSDTQYF	TGTGCCAGCAGCTCCTCTAGCGGGTATTCAGATACGCAGTATTTT
-	TRBV11-3	-	TRBJ2-1	CASSLRGGGPYNEQFF	TGTGCCAGCAGCTTACGGGGAGGGGGGCCCTACAATGAGCAGTTCTTC
few	TRBV11-3	-	TRBJ2-1	CASSLEVRSYNEQFF	TGTGCCAGCAGCTTGGAGGTCCGCTCCTACAATGAGCAGTTCTTC
few	TRBV11-3	TRBD1	TRBJ2-7	CASSSNRGQYEQYF	TGTGCCAGCAGCTCTAACAGGGGGCAGTACGAGCAGTACTTC
-	TRBV11-3	TRBD2	TRBJ2-1	CASSLGGSGRFYNEQFF	TGTGCCAGCAGCTTAGGGGGTAGCGGGAGGTTCTACAATGAGCAGTTCTTC
medium-sized	TRBV28	-	TRBJ2-5	CASRKQDSIKTQYF	TGTGCCAGCAGAAAACAGGATTCGATTAAGACCCAGTACTTC
medium-sized	TRBV11-3	TRBD1	TRBJ1-2	CASSAEGGQGAQGYTF	TGTGCCAGCAGCGCCGAGGGAGGGCAGGGGGCGCAGGGCTACACCTTC
large	TRBV29-1	TRBD2	TRBJ2-3	CSVVPLAGASDTQYF	TGCAGCGTTGTCCCCCTAGCGGGAGCCTCAGATACGCAGTATTTT
few	TRBV30	-	TRBJ2-7	CAWSGDNYEQYF	TGTGCCTGGAGTGGGGACAACTACGAGCAGTACTTC
-	TRBV28	-	TRBJ2-7	CASLGEGRFGEQYF	TGTGCCAGCCTAGGAGAGGGTAGGTTTGGCGAGCAGTACTTC
medium-sized	TRBV11-3	-	TRBJ2-1	CASSLGRGEGANEQFF	TGTGCCAGCAGCTTAGGTCGCGGGGAGGGGGCAAATGAGCAGTTCTTC
-	TRBV29-1	-	TRBJ1-2	CSVVVSNYGYTF	TGCAGCGTTGTCGTAAGCAACTATGGCTACACCTTC
medium-sized	TRBV11-3	-	TRBJ2-1	CASSRDLIYNEQFF	TGTGCCAGCAGCCGCGACTTAATTTACAATGAGCAGTTCTTC
-	TRBV9	-	TRBJ2-1	CASSLRTSSYNEQFF	TGTGCCAGCAGCTTAAGAACTAGCTCCTACAATGAGCAGTTCTTC
-	TRBV12-5	TRBD2	TRBJ2-3	CASGLDPGLAGGPDTQYF	TGTGCTAGTGGTTTGGACCCGGGACTAGCGGGGGGGCCGGATACGCAGTATTTT
-	TRBV9	-	TRBJ1-4	CASSVAGGEKLFF	TGTGCCAGCAGCGTAGCGGGGGGTGAAAAACTGTTTTTT
-	TRBV6-8	-	TRBJ2-7	CASSYSETGYEQYF	TGTGCCAGCAGTTACTCGGAGACAGGTTACGAGCAGTACTTC
-	TRBV11-3	-	TRBJ2-2	CASSLGLSTRTGELFF	TGTGCCAGCAGCTTAGGGCTTTCCACGAGGACCGGGGAGCTGTTTTTT
few	TRBV11-3	TRBD2	TRBJ2-7	CASSFSGATYEQYF	TGTGCCAGCAGCTTTAGCGGGGCCACCTACGAGCAGTACTTC
-	TRBV14	-	TRBJ1-2	CASSQEMASWGGYTF	TGTGCCAGCAGCCAAGAAATGGCCTCCTGGGGCGGCTACACCTTC
-	TRBV6-1	-	TRBJ1-4	CASSEVLGQGMGATNEKLFF	TGTGCCAGCAGTGAAGTCTTAGGGCAGGGAATGGGAGCAACTAATGAAAAACTGTTTTTT
large	TRBV19	-	TRBJ2-2	CASSIDAGPPVGAGELFF	TGTGCCAGTAGTATAGATGCGGGGCCCCCCGTCGGGGCCGGGGAGCTGTTTTTT
large	TRBV6-8	TRBD1	TRBJ1-1	CASSPDRAEAFF	TGTGCCAGCAGCCCGGACAGGGCTGAAGCTTTCTTT
-	TRBV30	TRBD1	TRBJ2-7	CAWSRGTGGYEQYF	TGTGCCTGGAGTCGCGGGACAGGGGGCTACGAGCAGTACTTC
few	TRBV28	-	TRBJ1-1	CATTPRDPGGTEAFF	TGTGCCACAACTCCGCGAGATCCAGGTGGCACTGAAGCTTTCTTT
few	TRBV28	-	TRBJ2-7	CASRSGGQLRLEQYF	TGTGCCAGCAGATCAGGCGGACAGCTCCGGCTCGAGCAGTACTTC
-	TRBV6-8	-	TRBJ1-1	CASSYGYPGHLNTEAFF	TGTGCCAGCAGTTACGGTTACCCGGGACACCTGAACACTGAAGCTTTCTTT
large	TRBV6-8	TRBD2	TRBJ2-1	CASSYGRGGHNEQFF	TGTGCCAGCAGTTACGGGCGGGGGGGACACAATGAGCAGTTCTTC
large	TRBV6-8	-	TRBJ2-7	CATVPDPASYEQYF	TGTGCCACCGTACCGGACCCCGCATCGTACGAGCAGTACTTC
-	TRBV23-1	-	TRBJ2-5	CASGGGQEETQYF	TGCGCCTCTGGAGGGGGGCAGGAAGAGACCCAGTACTTC
-	TRBV19	-	TRBJ2-5	CASSMGGQIQETQYF	TGTGCCAGTAGTATGGGGGGACAGATCCAAGAGACCCAGTACTTC
once	TRBV1	-	TRBJ1-6	CAIDTGGSPLHF	TGCGCCATTGACACCGGGGGTTCACCCCTCCACTTT
few	TRBV6-8	TRBD1	TRBJ2-2	CASSYSQGAGELFF	TGTGCCAGCAGTTACTCGCAGGGGGCCGGGGAGCTGTTTTTT
large	TRBV6-8	TRBD2	TRBJ2-1	CASSDETSTSYNEQFF	TGTGCCAGCAGTGACGAGACTAGCACCTCCTACAATGAGCAGTTCTTC
-	TRBV9	-	TRBJ1-1	CASSVGGDTEAFF	TGTGCCAGCAGCGTAGGGGGTGACACTGAAGCTTTCTTT
few	TRBV19	-	TRBJ2-1	CASSITALWDEQFF	TGTGCCAGTAGTATAACGGCTCTTTGGGATGAGCAGTTCTTC
-	TRBV9	-	TRBJ1-4	CASSRTANEKLFF	TGTGCCAGCAGCCGGACAGCGAATGAAAAACTGTTTTTT
-	TRBV30	-	TRBJ1-1	CAWSSRQAEAFF	TGTGCCTGGAGTAGTAGACAGGCCGAAGCTTTCTTT
-	TRBV29-1	TRBD1	TRBJ2-7	CSVPGTGNNEQYF	TGCAGCGTACCCGGGACAGGGAACAACGAGCAGTACTTC
medium-sized	TRBV11-3	-	TRBJ2-7	CASSMTGRSSYEQYF	TGTGCCAGCAGCATGACAGGGAGGAGCTCCTACGAGCAGTACTTC
few	TRBV30	-	TRBJ2-3	CAWSAGASTDTQYF	TGTGCCTGGAGCGCGGGGGCTAGCACAGATACGCAGTATTTT
large	TRBV11-3	-	TRBJ1-1	CASSLMGGMNTEAFF	TGTGCCAGCAGCTTAATGGGGGGAATGAACACTGAAGCTTTCTTT
large	TRBV29-1	-	TRBJ1-2	CSVDYTGGLYGYTF	TGCAGCGTTGATTATACTGGGGGCCTCTATGGCTACACCTTC
large	TRBV11-3	-	TRBJ1-1	CASSPRGVGGLLQAFF	TGTGCCAGCAGCCCAAGGGGGGTGGGAGGCCTATTACAAGCTTTCTTT
-	TRBV19	-	TRBJ1-5	CASWDLNQPQHF	TGTGCCAGTTGGGACCTCAATCAGCCCCAGCATTTT
-	TRBV19	-	TRBJ2-2	CASSKGTRFTGELFF	TGTGCCAGTAGTAAGGGCACTAGATTTACCGGGGAGCTGTTTTTT
-	TRBV11-3	-	TRBJ2-7	CASSPASPAYEQYF	TGTGCCAGCAGCCCGGCTAGTCCAGCCTACGAGCAGTACTTC
few	TRBV11-3	TRBD1	TRBJ2-7	CASSSGQGLFYEQYF	TGTGCCAGCAGCTCCGGACAGGGCCTGTTCTACGAGCAGTACTTC
few	TRBV11-3	-	TRBJ2-4	CASSVNWVKNIQYF	TGTGCCAGCAGCGTAAACTGGGTGAAAAACATTCAGTACTTC
-	TRBV29-1	TRBD1	TRBJ2-3	CSVEGDRGATDTQYF	TGCAGCGTTGAAGGAGACAGGGGGGCCACAGATACGCAGTATTTT
-	TRBV29-1	-	TRBJ2-1	CSVETTVNEQFF	TGCAGCGTTGAAACGACAGTTAATGAGCAGTTCTTC
medium-sized	TRBV11-3	TRBD2	TRBJ2-3	CASSPVAGDTDTQYF	TGTGCCAGCAGCCCTGTAGCGGGGGACACAGATACGCAGTATTTT
-	TRBV25-1	TRBD1	TRBJ1-5	CASSDSGGNQPQHF	TGTGCCAGCAGTGATTCAGGGGGAAATCAGCCCCAGCATTTT
-	TRBV9	-	TRBJ2-3	CASSDSWAPDTQYF	TGTGCCAGCAGTGACTCTTGGGCACCAGATACGCAGTATTTT
-	TRBV6-8	-	TRBJ1-5	CASKEGGARHQPQHF	TGTGCCAGCAAAGAGGGGGGCGCGAGGCATCAGCCCCAGCATTTT
-	TRBV28	TRBD1	TRBJ1-2	CASSLSGERGRGYTF	TGTGCCAGCAGTTTATCGGGGGAGAGGGGGCGCGGCTACACCTTC
-	TRBV30	-	TRBJ1-2	CAWSLEFNYGYTF	TGTGCCTGGAGTTTGGAGTTTAACTATGGCTACACCTTC